The 32 T cell receptor beta chains listed next were all sequenced from one sample in a study of T cells after yellow fever vaccination. TCRdb used MiXCR to reprocess the 5' RACE reads, holding one entry per CDR3 protein. The sample has hundreds of thousands of distinct CDR3 sequences, more than 9% seen once. The sample consisted of PBMCs, taken on the day of the yellow fever booster vaccination. The source of these receptors is a young man who received the YFV17D yellow fever vaccine.

This clonotype was picked up a small number of times. The V and J genes are TRBV7-2 and TRBJ2-3, with D possibly TRBD2 on 6 matching bases. V was pared by 2 bases and J by 5 bases, with 14 bases between. This CDR3 has 15 amino acids. Germline lookup yields CDR1 SGHTA and CDR2 FQGNSA. DNA for the CDR3: TGTGCCAGCAGCTTAATGCGCGGCGGGGTAGATACGCAGTATTTT. Translating gives CASSLMRGGVDTQYF. The variable domain in full, with the rest retrieved from reference TRBV7-2 and TRBJ2-3, is GAGVSQSPSNKVTEKGKDVELRCDPISGHTALYWYRQSLGQGLEFLIYFQGNSAPDKSGLPSDRFSAERTGGSVSTLTIQRTQQEDSAVYLCASSLMRGGVDTQYFGPGTRLTVL.

The chain has TRBV6-5 and TRBJ2-3; weak D call: TRBD2 (6 bases). V gave up 8 bases and J gave up 5 bases, with 11 bases separating them. CDR3 length equals 12 residues. Per germline, CDR1 MNHEY and CDR2 SVGAGI. CDR3 nucleotide sequence: TGTGCCAGCCGGGAGAGGGGAGATACGCAGTATTTT. The encoded protein is CASRERGDTQYF.

In its sample, this clonotype was seen a few times. The chain carries TRBV5-1 and TRBJ2-1; 16 bases map to TRBD2. V was clipped by 3 bases and J by 8 bases; unmatched bases: 5. This CDR3 region has 16 residues. Germline CDR1 SGHRS, CDR2 YFSETQ. CDR3 bases: TGCGCCAGCAGCTGGGGACTAGCGGGAGGGCCCGATGAGCAGTTCTTC. Its protein product is CASSWGLAGGPDEQFF.

This clonotype was counted at least ten times. The rearrangement uses TRBV6-2 or TRBV6-3 and TRBJ1-5, with D unclear. CDR1 and CDR2 from the germline V gene are MNHEY and SVGEGT. This CDR3 has 14 residues. V dropped 6 bases and J dropped 5 bases, with 14 bases sitting between them. CDR3 region: CASRPLGEYQPQHF. The CDR3, as DNA: TGTGCCAGCAGGCCTCTCGGGGAATATCAGCCCCAGCATTTT.

This clonotype was recorded a few times. The chain joins TRBV4-2 to TRBJ1-1, with D unclear. Germline assignment: CDR1 LGHNA and CDR2 YNFKEQ. The CDR3 spans 16 residues. V was trimmed by 2 bases and J by 0 bases, leaving 13 bases between them. The CDR3 is CASSQKRWAMNTEAFF. In DNA form, the CDR3 reads TGTGCCAGCAGCCAAAAAAGGTGGGCCATGAACACTGAAGCTTTCTTT.

The rearrangement links TRBV6-2 or TRBV6-3 to TRBJ2-1, with a possible D match to TRBD2 (5 bases). The CDR3 has 14 amino acids. V was trimmed by 6 bases and J by 0 bases, leaving 9 bases between them. The germline CDR1 and CDR2 sequences are MNHEY and SVGEGT. The CDR3, as DNA: TGTGCCAGCAGCGAGCGGAGCTCCTACAATGAGCAGTTCTTC. Its translation: CASSERSSYNEQFF.

The chain carries TRBV27 and TRBJ2-6; D not certain. Trimming left V 11 bases short and J 0 bases short, with 14 bases between. CDR1 is MNHEY, CDR2 SMNVEV, per germline (reference sequence). The length of the CDR3 is 15 residues. The DNA for the CDR3 is TGTGCCGTATCTCCAGGTTACTCTGGGGCCAACGTCCTGACTTTC. Translating it yields CAVSPGYSGANVLTF.

The table lists this clonotype with a few counts. The chain is built from TRBV20-1 and TRBJ2-1; tentatively, D is TRBD1 or TRBD2 (6 bases each). Looked up from germline, CDR1 is DFQATT and CDR2 is SNEGSKA (reference sequence). Trimming removed 1 base at V and 6 bases at J, with 16 bases between. This CDR3 contains 15 residues. CDR3 residues: CSARVGGGVGNEQFF. The CDR3 nucleotides are TGCAGTGCTAGAGTAGGAGGGGGAGTCGGCAATGAGCAGTTCTTC.

This clonotype was observed a handful of times. This chain joins TRBV6-5 and TRBJ2-7; unclear D gene. V gave up 2 bases and J gave up 3 bases, with 20 bases separating them. Looked up from germline, CDR1 is MNHEY and CDR2 is SVGAGI. The CDR3 has 17 residues. In nucleotides, the CDR3 is TGTGCCAGCAGTTACCTCCCTGGGAAGGGCGGCGGCTACGAGCAGTACTTC. Translation gives CASSYLPGKGGGYEQYF.

This clonotype was seen a few times. The rearrangement joins TRBV9 to TRBJ2-3; 11 bases fit TRBD2. Germline V gene lookup returns CDR1 SGDLS and CDR2 YYNGEE. This CDR3 is built from 15 residues. V shed 4 bases, J shed 6 bases, and the junction held 7 bases outside the gene matches. For the CDR3, the DNA is TGTGCCAGCAGCACTAGCGGGAGTTCTCCGGATACGCAGTATTTT. Translation: CASSTSGSSPDTQYF.

This clonotype was detected a few times. The rearrangement uses TRBV14 and TRBJ2-3; no reliable D call. CDR3 length equals 13 residues. Deletions cut 1 base from V and 3 bases from J, with 5 bases between. Germline CDR1 is SGHDN and CDR2 is FVKESK. The CDR3 region is CASSQVLTDTQYF. CDR3 sequence (DNA): TGTGCCAGCAGCCAAGTGTTAACAGATACGCAGTATTTT. Full variable domain (missing parts from reference TRBV14 and TRBJ2-3): EAGVTQFPSHSVIEKGQTVTLRCDPISGHDNLYWYRRVMGKEIKFLLHFVKESKQDESGMPNNRFLAERTGGTYSTLKVQPAELEDSGVYFCASSQVLTDTQYFGPGTRLTVL.

The rearrangement joins TRBV29-1 to TRBJ2-3; D call uncertain. The length of the CDR3 is 12 residues. Germline-derived CDR1 and CDR2 are SQVTM and ANQGSEA. V lost 7 bases, J lost 2 bases, and 10 bases lay in between. CDR3 in amino acids: CSGAFNTDTQYF. The CDR3 region has the DNA TGCAGCGGGGCCTTTAACACAGATACGCAGTATTTT.

The chain combines TRBV11-2 with TRBJ2-7; no clear D gene. The V gene's germline CDR1 is SGHAT and CDR2 FQNNGV. V was clipped by 5 bases and J by 6 bases, with 17 bases between them. The CDR3 covers 14 residues. DNA of the CDR3: TGTGCCAGCAGCGACACCGGTGGGGTCAGCGAGCAGTACTTC. Its protein is CASSDTGGVSEQYF.

This clonotype was picked up a small number of times. This chain connects TRBV20-1 to TRBJ1-1, with D possibly matching TRBD1 (5 bases). V was trimmed by 0 bases and J by 0 bases, leaving 14 bases between them. The CDR3 extends over 16 amino acids. Germline V lookup: CDR1 DFQATT, CDR2 SNEGSKA (reference sequence). The CDR3 here is CSAREGGPLMNTEAFF. Here the CDR3 DNA reads TGCAGTGCTAGAGAGGGGGGTCCCCTGATGAACACTGAAGCTTTCTTT.

V and J are TRBV7-9 and TRBJ1-6; unclear D gene. The V gene lost 3 bases and the J gene lost 14 bases, with 11 bases spanning the gap. From germline, CDR1 is SEHNR and CDR2 FQNEAQ (reference sequence). This CDR3 is built from 12 residues. The CDR3 protein is CASSFEVETLHF. CDR3 nucleotides: TGTGCCAGCAGCTTCGAGGTAGAGACCCTCCACTTT.

This clonotype was detected a few times. The chain links TRBV20-1 to TRBJ2-7; weak D call: TRBD2 (6 bases). The length of the CDR3 is 14 residues. Trimming stripped 6 bases from V and 1 base from J, with 16 bases between. Germline assignment: CDR1 DFQATT and CDR2 SNEGSKA (reference sequence). In DNA form, the CDR3 reads TGCAGTGCGGCAGACCTAGCGCGGTCCTACGAGCAGTACTTC. Translating gives CSAADLARSYEQYF.

The rearrangement links TRBV5-1 to TRBJ1-1; D is possibly TRBD1 (5 bases). Looked up from germline, CDR1 is SGHRS and CDR2 is YFSETQ. Trimming cost V 5 bases and J 5 bases, with 16 bases left between them. The length of the CDR3 is 14 residues. CDR3 sequence reads: CASRSGGIGTEAFF. CDR3 sequence (DNA): TGCGCCAGCAGGTCTGGGGGGATCGGAACTGAAGCTTTCTTT.

The chain uses TRBV9 and TRBJ1-5; D is unclear. V lost 2 bases to trimming and J lost 3 bases, with 15 bases between them. The CDR3 sequence is 16 residues long. Germline-derived CDR1 and CDR2 are SGDLS and YYNGEE. CDR3 bases: TGTGCCAGCAGCGTCCGACGGCAGAAAACCAATCAGCCCCAGCATTTT. Translation: CASSVRRQKTNQPQHF.

The V gene is TRBV20-1, the J gene TRBJ1-1; perhaps TRBD1 as D (6 bases). This CDR3 spans 13 amino acids. CDR1 is DFQATT, CDR2 SNEGSKA, per germline (reference sequence). Trimming stripped 8 bases from V and 1 base from J, with 14 bases between. CDR3 nucleotide sequence: TGCAGTACGAACAGGGCCAAGAACACTGAAGCTTTCTTT. It is translated as CSTNRAKNTEAFF.

The chain employs TRBV7-2 and TRBJ2-1, with D perhaps given as TRBD1 or TRBD2 (5 bases each). The V and J ends lost 7 bases and 9 bases respectively, with 16 bases between them. In germline, CDR1 is SGHTA, CDR2 FQGNSA. The CDR3 runs 13 residues. The CDR3, as DNA: TGTGCCAGCACCAACGGTTGGGACGCTGAGCAGTTCTTC. Translating it yields CASTNGWDAEQFF.

This clonotype turned up a few times. This chain connects TRBV28 to TRBJ2-1; 7 bases map to TRBD2. CDR1 is MDHEN and CDR2 is SYDVKM in the germline V gene. Trimming removed 6 bases from V and 7 bases from J; junction bases left unmatched: 12. The CDR3 consists of 15 residues. The CDR3: CASSTGSFGGNEQFF. In DNA form, the CDR3 reads TGTGCCAGCAGCACGGGTTCTTTCGGGGGGAATGAGCAGTTCTTC.

This clonotype was observed a few times. The rearrangement joins TRBV5-1 to TRBJ2-3, with 7 positions matching TRBD2. The CDR3 is made up of 14 amino acids. Looked up from germline, CDR1 is SGHRS and CDR2 is YFSETQ. The junction had 5 bases not matched to a gene; V was cut back by 7 bases and J by 0 bases. The CDR3 DNA sequence: TGCGCCAGCGGCCTAGCGGAGAGCACAGATACGCAGTATTTT. Protein: CASGLAESTDTQYF.

This clonotype appeared a few times. The rearrangement uses TRBV20-1 and TRBJ1-3; D is possibly TRBD1 (6 bases). CDR3 length equals 13 residues. V gave up 5 bases and J gave up 3 bases, with 11 bases separating them. Germline V gene data show CDR1 as DFQATT and CDR2 as SNEGSKA (reference sequence). CDR3 in DNA: TGCAGTGCTCAACAGGGATATGGAAACACCATATATTTT. Encoded protein: CSAQQGYGNTIYF.

J is TRBJ2-6 and V is TRBV4-3; no definite D call. The CDR3 sequence is 15 residues long. V was shortened by 0 bases and J by 4 bases, with 7 bases between the two germline ends. Germline V CDR1 and CDR2: LGHNA, YSLEER. Written as DNA, the CDR3 is TGCGCCAGCAGCCAAGAAGGGTCCGGGGCCAACGTCCTGACTTTC. The encoded protein is CASSQEGSGANVLTF.

This clonotype was detected only a few times. This chain links TRBV5-1 with TRBJ2-7, with TRBD2 matching over 9 bases. J was trimmed by 2 bases and V by 4 bases; bases with no gene match: 10. The germline V gene encodes CDR1 SGHRS and CDR2 YFSETQ. This CDR3 spans 16 amino acids. CDR3 in amino acids: CASSDLGLAKTYEQYF. Written as DNA, the CDR3 is TGCGCCAGCAGCGATCTGGGACTAGCCAAAACCTACGAGCAGTACTTC.

This clonotype was found a few times. This rearrangement joins TRBV28 to TRBJ2-7; 10 bases line up with TRBD1. The CDR3 has 15 amino acids. V lost 6 bases, J lost 2 bases, and 7 bases stayed unmatched. Germline CDR1 is MDHEN and CDR2 is SYDVKM. The CDR3 region is CASRLSDRGAYEQYF. CDR3 bases: TGTGCCAGCAGGCTCTCGGACAGGGGGGCCTACGAGCAGTACTTC.

This clonotype has only a few counts. This chain uses TRBV6-1 with TRBJ1-1, with D unclear. The CDR3 has 14 amino acids. Germline values: CDR1 MNHNS, CDR2 SASEGT. Between the trimmed V and J ends, which lost 6 bases and 6 bases, there was a span of 17 bases. As DNA, the CDR3 is TGTGCCAGCAGCCCTGATCTTTGGATGGCTGAAGCTTTCTTT. The encoded protein is CASSPDLWMAEAFF.

In the case of this clonotype: The junction departs from germline at one end; a sequencing error may be responsible. The chain couples TRBV27 to TRBJ2-5, with no clear D. The CDR3 spans 13 residues. The germline V gene has CDR1 MNHEY and CDR2 SMNVEV (reference sequence). CDR3 sequence reads: CASSPRIGETKYF. As DNA, the CDR3 is TGTGCCAGCAGTCCCCGAATAGGCGAGACCAAGTACTTC.

This clonotype has a count of ten or more. V usage is TRBV20-1 and J usage is TRBJ2-7; 8 bases align to TRBD1. This CDR3 has 14 amino acids. With 6 bases clipped from V and 7 bases from J, the junction kept 14 bases outside the gene matches. Germline V CDR1 and CDR2: DFQATT, SNEGSKA (reference sequence). The CDR3 spells CSATTGVADREQYF. The DNA of the CDR3 is TGCAGTGCCACGACAGGGGTGGCGGATAGGGAGCAGTACTTC.

The chain combines TRBV5-1 with TRBJ2-7; no reliable D call. In germline, CDR1 is SGHRS, CDR2 YFSETQ. The CDR3 is made up of 13 amino acids. The V and J ends lost 0 bases and 7 bases respectively, with 11 bases between them. The CDR3 loop is CASSLEVSSEQYF. The CDR3 DNA follows: TGCGCCAGCAGCTTGGAGGTCAGTTCGGAGCAGTACTTC.

This clonotype was counted a few times. This rearrangement joins TRBV18 to TRBJ1-2, with D unresolved. The germline V and J ends were trimmed by 3 bases and 0 bases, with 8 bases remaining between them. Germline CDR1 reads KGHSH; CDR2 reads LQKENI. The CDR3 covers 14 residues. CDR3 DNA sequence: TGTGCCAGCTCACCGGAATCTTCTAACTATGGCTACACCTTC. Translating gives CASSPESSNYGYTF.

This clonotype was seen more than once but under ten times. This sequence joins TRBV27 and TRBJ2-2, with D possibly called TRBD1 or TRBD2 (5 bases each). Trimming shortened V by 7 bases and J by 3 bases, and 18 bases separated the two germline ends. Looked up from germline, CDR1 is MNHEY and CDR2 is SMNVEV (reference sequence). The CDR3 spans 16 residues. CDR3 in amino acids: CASTSMGVGDTGELFF. As DNA, the CDR3 is TGTGCCAGCACATCTATGGGCGTGGGGGACACCGGGGAGCTGTTTTTT.